Listed here are 10 T cell receptor beta chains from one sample, sequenced in a study of T cells in Graves' hyperthyroidism and ophthalmopathy. It was RNA transcripts that yielded the amplified TCR beta CDR3 regions. First-round RT-PCR targeting the TCR CDR3 was performed with the HTBI primer set. TCRdb redid the calling of the multiplex PCR reads with MiXCR, one entry per CDR3 protein. Of hundreds of thousands of distinct CDR3 sequences detected, less than 25% appear once; the ten largest clones hold roughly 30%. Sequencing was performed on blood. The receptors derive from a man aged 30 to 45 with Graves' ophthalmopathy.

The chain couples TRBV4-3 to TRBJ1-2, with D unresolved. CDR3 length equals 14 residues. V shed 0 bases and J shed 2 bases, with 7 bases lying between them. Germline V gene data show CDR1 as LGHNA and CDR2 as YSLEER. DNA for the CDR3: TGCGCCAGCAGCCAAGATTGGCAGAACTATGGCTACACCTTC. Protein product: CASSQDWQNYGYTF.

This clonotype has at least ten counts. The chain uses TRBV5-6 and TRBJ2-5; 8 bases agree with TRBD1. There are 15 residues in the CDR3. Trimming at V came to 2 bases and at J to 5 bases, leaving 8 bases not matched to a gene. Germline CDR1 reads SGHDT; CDR2 reads YYEEEE. The CDR3 DNA is TGTGCCAGCAGCTTTAGAGGGACAGGCGCGGAGACCCAGTACTTC. Translated: CASSFRGTGAETQYF.

This clonotype appeared a few times. The J gene is TRBJ2-5, the V gene TRBV2; D is unresolved. This CDR3 is 13 amino acids long. V lost 7 bases and J 4 bases, leaving 13 bases between the germline ends. The V gene's germline CDR1 is SNHLY and CDR2 FYNNEI. The CDR3 nucleotides read TGTGCCAGCAACTGGTTCTCTGCAGAGACCCAGTACTTC. Amino acid sequence: CASNWFSAETQYF.

This rearrangement joins TRBV7-9 to TRBJ2-7, with a weak D call TRBD1 (5 bases). V lost 1 base to trimming and J lost 7 bases, with 11 bases between them. There are 13 residues in the CDR3. Germline V gene sequence: CDR1 SEHNR, CDR2 FQNEAQ (reference sequence). CDR3 loop: CASSLEGAKEQYF. CDR3 coding DNA: TGTGCCAGCAGCTTAGAAGGGGCTAAAGAGCAGTACTTC.

A few counts support this clonotype. This chain uses TRBV28 with TRBJ2-3; D possibly corresponds to TRBD2 (5 bases). This CDR3 comprises 15 residues. Trimming shortened V by 6 bases and J by 4 bases, and 17 bases separated the two germline ends. CDR1 is MDHEN, CDR2 SYDVKM, per germline. The CDR3 here is CASRAGGVSSDTQYF. CDR3 sequence (DNA): TGTGCCAGCAGGGCGGGTGGCGTGTCCTCAGATACGCAGTATTTT.

The chain recombines TRBV7-8 with TRBJ1-2; D gene unclear. V was cut by 0 bases and J by 5 bases, with 13 bases left in between. Germline CDR1 and CDR2: SGHVS and FQNEAQ. The CDR3 totals 15 residues. For the CDR3, the DNA is TGTGCCAGCAGCTTAGCTGGTTTAGGGCTGTATGGCTACACCTTC. Its translation is CASSLAGLGLYGYTF.

The V and J genes are TRBV7-8 and TRBJ2-2, with TRBD1 identical over 7 bases. Trimming at V came to 4 bases and at J to 3 bases, leaving 8 bases not matched to a gene. CDR3 length: 16 residues. Germline assignment: CDR1 SGHVS and CDR2 FQNEAQ. CDR3 nucleotide sequence: TGTGCCAGCAGCTCACACAGGGGCCCTTACACCGGGGAGCTGTTTTTT. Translating it yields CASSSHRGPYTGELFF.

The chain employs TRBV30 and TRBJ2-7; the match to TRBD1 covers 7 bases. There are 15 residues in the CDR3. The germline V gene encodes CDR1 GTSNPN and CDR2 SVGIG (reference sequence). After removal of 2 bases from V and 0 bases from J, the junction contained 7 bases not matched to a gene. CDR3 amino acids: CAWSLGQPSSYEQYF. For the CDR3, the DNA is TGTGCCTGGAGTTTGGGACAGCCGAGCTCCTACGAGCAGTACTTC. Drawing the rest from reference TRBV30 and TRBJ2-7, the complete variable domain is SQTIHQWPATLVQPVGSPLSLECTVEGTSNPNLYWYRQAAGRGLQLLFYSVGIGQISSEVPQNLSASRPQDRQFILSSKKLLLSDSGFYLCAWSLGQPSSYEQYFGPGTRLTVT.

This chain connects TRBV28 to TRBJ2-2; TRBD1 might be the D (6 bases). Deletions cut 4 bases from V and 9 bases from J, with 15 bases between. CDR1 is MDHEN, CDR2 SYDVKM, per germline. The CDR3 totals 14 residues. CDR3 nucleotides: TGTGCCAGCAGTTCAGGGGTAGTTCGCCGGGAGCTGTTTTTT. It encodes CASSSGVVRRELFF.

The CDR3 nucleotides read TGTGCCAGCTTCACGAAGCAGAAGAACACTGAAGCTTTCTTT. Protein: CASFTKQKNTEAFF. V is TRBV6-1 and J is TRBJ1-1; D call uncertain. Trimming took 8 bases from V and 1 from J, leaving 14 bases between them. The V gene's germline CDR1 is MNHNS and CDR2 SASEGT. The CDR3 runs 14 residues.